The clone carrying this TCR beta chain occurred a few times. No antigen is known for it. The data were obtained in a study of cytomegalovirus exposure and HLA in healthy donors. V was cut by 5 bases and J by 7 bases, with 15 bases left in between. Germline V CDR1 and CDR2: MNHNY, SVGAGI (reference sequence). The CDR3 has 14 amino acids. Broader study findings: Links to common viral pathogens appeared, in a later analysis, for several of the most significant clusters. Later analysis associated a missense DCLRE1C variant with TCR beta V- and J-gene trimming. Despite most TCR sequences being rare, some public TCRs occurred in many donors.

PCR was performed using 60 Vbeta and 13 Jbeta primers. Sequencing used immunoSEQ multiplex PCR; TCRdb keeps in-frame clones, though not all of them. The table has 150,000 to 200,000 clones, more than 85% seen once; the top ten hold about 1.7%. This sequence originates from a woman under 30 in good health and CMV-seronegative. The V call is TRBV6-6, the J call TRBJ1-5, with D unclear. Specimen: PBMCs. CDR3 sequence reads: CASSPPAGNQPQHF. In nucleotides, the CDR3 is TGTGCCAGCAGTCCGCCGGCAGGTAACCAGCCCCAGCATTTT.